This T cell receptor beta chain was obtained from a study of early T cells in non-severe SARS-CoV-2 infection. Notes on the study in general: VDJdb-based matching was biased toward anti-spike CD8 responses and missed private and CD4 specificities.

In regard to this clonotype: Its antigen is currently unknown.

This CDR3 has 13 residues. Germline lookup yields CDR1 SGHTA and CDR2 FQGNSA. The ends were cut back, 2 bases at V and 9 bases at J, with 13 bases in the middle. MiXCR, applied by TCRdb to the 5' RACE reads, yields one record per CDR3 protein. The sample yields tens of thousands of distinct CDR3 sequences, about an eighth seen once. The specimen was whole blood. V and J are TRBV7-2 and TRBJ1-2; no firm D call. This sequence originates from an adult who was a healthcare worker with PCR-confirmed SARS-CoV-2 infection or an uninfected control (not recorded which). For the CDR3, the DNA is TGTGCCAGCAGCTTATCTAGGGTAGTTAGCTACACCTTC. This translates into CASSLSRVVSYTF.